Shown below are 25 T cell receptor beta chains from a single sample sequenced in a study of vaccination and CD4 T cells after COVID-19. Treatment described: roughly 11-day PBMC culture with coronavirus spike peptide pools or control peptides (ViraFEST assay). Those CD4+ T cells from the unexposed donor predate the COVID-19 pandemic (2011-2018). The antigens of these receptors remain unknown. At the Johns Hopkins FTIC core, DNA taken from cultured CD4+ T cells was sequenced by way of the Oncomine TCR Beta short-read assay. Genomic DNA extraction was carried out from cultured CD4+ T cells. TCRdb reprocessed the PCR reads with MiXCR, giving one entry per CDR3 protein. The table shows 8,500 to 9,500 distinct CDR3 sequences, with approximately 34% occurring only once. The source material was CD4+ T cells from blood, cultured in vitro. The receptors shown here come from a human donor in good health.

This chain uses TRBV7-9 with TRBJ2-2; perhaps D is TRBD1 or TRBD2 (6 bases each). Germline V gene data show CDR1 as SEHNR and CDR2 as FQNEAQ (reference sequence). Deletions cut 11 bases from V and 6 bases from J, with 13 bases between. The CDR3 runs 12 residues. The CDR3 DNA follows: TGTGCCTGGGGGCGGGGACCCGGGGAGCTGTTTTTT. Its translation is CAWGRGPGELFF.

On this clonotype itself: One end of the junction varies from germline; a read error may be responsible. V gene TRBV27 combines with J gene TRBJ2-3, with 9 bases lining up with TRBD1. There are 15 residues in the CDR3. Germline V gene sequence: CDR1 MNHEY, CDR2 SMNVEV (reference sequence). Written as DNA, the CDR3 is TGCACCAGCAGTTTATACAGGGGGCGCACAGATACGCAGTATTTT. This encodes CTSSLYRGRTDTQYF.

Sample share makes this clonotype medium-sized (0.01 to 0.1%). The chain joins TRBV20-1 to TRBJ1-5; D not resolved. CDR3 length: 16 residues. Deletions cut 6 bases from V and 2 bases from J, with 20 bases between. In germline, CDR1 is DFQATT, CDR2 SNEGSKA (reference sequence). The CDR3 region is CSARSGPQYGNQPQHF. The CDR3 DNA reads TGCAGTGCCCGAAGCGGTCCCCAGTACGGCAATCAGCCCCAGCATTTT.

The chain links TRBV27 to TRBJ1-3; unclear D gene. The CDR3 is 12 amino acids. Deletions cut 4 bases from V and 2 bases from J, with 3 bases between. Germline assignment: CDR1 MNHEY and CDR2 SMNVEV (reference sequence). The CDR3 region is CASSSPGNTIYF. For the CDR3, the DNA is TGTGCCAGCAGTTCTCCTGGAAACACCATATATTTT.

The rearrangement links TRBV27 to TRBJ2-7; D is possibly TRBD2 (5 bases). Germline V lookup: CDR1 MNHEY, CDR2 SMNVEV (reference sequence). There are 13 residues in the CDR3. V was shortened by 7 bases and J by 4 bases, with 14 bases between the two germline ends. CDR3 loop: CASKNRTGYEQYF. Here the CDR3 DNA reads TGTGCCAGCAAAAACAGAACGGGATACGAGCAGTACTTC.

This clonotype is medium-sized (0.01 to 0.1%). The V gene is TRBV19, the J gene TRBJ1-5; D gene unclear. This CDR3 has 15 amino acids. The germline gives CDR1 LNHDA, CDR2 SQIVND (reference sequence). The ends were cut back, 3 bases at V and 4 bases at J, with 13 bases in the middle. The CDR3 region has the DNA TGTGCCAGTAGTATGGTAAGGTCGGTTAATCAGCCCCAGCATTTT. Translation: CASSMVRSVNQPQHF.

The chain couples TRBV5-4 to TRBJ1-1; D perhaps matches TRBD1 (6 bases). Trimming left V 4 bases short and J 4 bases short, with 14 bases between. The germline gives CDR1 SGHNT, CDR2 YYREEE (reference sequence). The CDR3 runs 14 residues. The CDR3 loop is CASSPRGGPTEAFF. Written as DNA, the CDR3 is TGTGCCAGCAGCCCCCGGGGGGGGCCCACTGAAGCTTTCTTT.

The rearrangement uses TRBV11-2 and TRBJ2-5, with D possibly being TRBD2 (7 bases). This CDR3 has 14 amino acids. Germline V gives CDR1 SGHAT, CDR2 FQNNGV. Trimming shortened V by 2 bases and J by 7 bases, and 14 bases separated the two germline ends. Here the CDR3 reads CASSLSVGGATQYF. The CDR3 DNA sequence: TGTGCCAGCAGCTTAAGCGTTGGGGGGGCGACCCAGTACTTC.

This clonotype was counted between two and nine times. The chain employs TRBV20-1 and TRBJ2-5, with D unresolved. Germline V gene lookup returns CDR1 DFQATT and CDR2 SNEGSKA (reference sequence). V was clipped by 2 bases and J by 2 bases, with 15 bases between them. The CDR3 is 15 amino acids. The CDR3 loop is CSARRSPLRQETQYF. The CDR3 DNA follows: TGCAGTGCTAGAAGGTCACCCCTCCGACAAGAGACCCAGTACTTC.

This clonotype was observed a few times. V gene TRBV6-1 combines with J gene TRBJ1-2; no reliable D call. This CDR3 has 14 residues. Trimming took 10 bases from V and 6 from J, leaving 21 bases between them. CDR1 and CDR2 (germline): MNHNS, SASEGT. The CDR3 bases are TGTGCCACAAATGGAAGGATACAGCTGAATGGCTACACCTTC. This sequence encodes CATNGRIQLNGYTF.

This clonotype has a handful of counts. CDR3 sequence reads: CASSSGAGQPQHF. In DNA form, the CDR3 reads TGTGCCAGCAGCTCAGGGGCGGGTCAGCCCCAGCATTTT. The chain uses TRBV28 and TRBJ1-5; D is possibly TRBD1 (6 bases). Germline CDR1 and CDR2: MDHEN and SYDVKM. The CDR3 contains 13 residues. V gave up 6 bases and J gave up 6 bases, with 12 bases separating them.

This clonotype has a handful of counts. This chain joins TRBV20-1 and TRBJ2-2; 8 nucleotides line up with TRBD2. This CDR3 has 15 amino acids. Germline V gene data show CDR1 as DFQATT and CDR2 as SNEGSKA (reference sequence). The V gene end was trimmed by 1 base and the J gene end by 4 bases; junction bases not matched to a gene: 5. The CDR3 bases are TGCAGTGCTAGAGTAAGCGGGAGCGGCACCGGGGAGCTGTTTTTT. Translating gives CSARVSGSGTGELFF.

There are a few counts of this clonotype. J is TRBJ2-1 and V is TRBV5-4, with 8 bases that match TRBD2. Germline lookup yields CDR1 SGHNT and CDR2 YYREEE (reference sequence). CDR3 length: 18 amino acids. Losses at the gene ends were 2 bases for V and 7 bases for J; bases not matched to a gene: 17. CDR3 coding DNA: TGTGCCAGCAGCTTAATGTCTCTAGCGGGTGGGTCGTGGAATGAGCAGTTCTTC. Its protein is CASSLMSLAGGSWNEQFF.

This clonotype was counted between two and nine times. The rearrangement joins TRBV19 to TRBJ1-5; D unresolved. Germline V gene data show CDR1 as LNHDA and CDR2 as SQIVND (reference sequence). The ends were cut back, 3 bases at V and 4 bases at J, with 10 bases in the middle. CDR3 size: 14 residues. The CDR3 is CASSIRQLNQPQHF. The CDR3 coding sequence is TGTGCCAGTAGTATCCGCCAGTTGAATCAGCCCCAGCATTTT.

CDR3 sequence reads: CASSFEQYF. The CDR3 region has the DNA TGTGCCAGCAGCTTCGAGCAGTACTTC. The J gene is TRBJ2-7, the V gene TRBV5-8; D gene ambiguous. Germline-derived CDR1 and CDR2 are SGHTS and YDEGEE. The length of the CDR3 is 9 residues. V was trimmed by 2 bases and J by 6 bases, leaving 0 bases between them.

The V gene is TRBV28, the J gene TRBJ2-3; possibly TRBD1 for D (5 bases). The germline V gene has CDR1 MDHEN and CDR2 SYDVKM. V was shortened by 2 bases and J by 4 bases, with 16 bases between the two germline ends. The CDR3 is 16 residues long. The CDR3 DNA is TGTGCCAGCAGTTTACTCACCGGTAAAGGGGCAGATACGCAGTATTTT. This gives the protein CASSLLTGKGADTQYF.

This clonotype turned up a few times. This rearrangement joins TRBV20-1 to TRBJ2-5; D remains ambiguous. V gave up 3 bases and J gave up 2 bases, with 10 bases separating them. This CDR3 spans 13 amino acids. Germline CDR1 DFQATT, CDR2 SNEGSKA (reference sequence). The CDR3 sequence is CSASPVGQETQYF. In DNA form, the CDR3 reads TGCAGTGCTAGTCCAGTAGGACAAGAGACCCAGTACTTC.

By share, this clonotype ranks as medium-sized. V is TRBV20-1 and J is TRBJ2-1, with D unclear. This CDR3 is 13 amino acids long. Per the germline V gene, CDR1 is DFQATT and CDR2 is SNEGSKA (reference sequence). V was clipped by 1 base and J by 0 bases, with 4 bases between them. The CDR3 here is CSARAGSYNEQFF. The CDR3 region has the DNA TGCAGTGCTAGAGCGGGCTCCTACAATGAGCAGTTCTTC.

The chain has TRBV3-1 and TRBJ1-2, with TRBD1 as a possible D gene (5 bases). Per the germline V gene, CDR1 is LGHDT and CDR2 is YNNKEL (reference sequence). The CDR3 has 15 residues. V was clipped by 3 bases and J by 2 bases, with 13 bases between them. As DNA, the CDR3 is TGTGCCAGCAGCCATACCGGGACGGCCAACTATGGCTACACCTTC. Protein product: CASSHTGTANYGYTF.

The rearrangement uses TRBV4-3 and TRBJ1-6; TRBD1 aligns across 7 bases. CDR1 is LGHNA, CDR2 YSLEER, per germline. The CDR3 has 15 residues. J gave up 6 bases and V 1 base, and 3 bases lay outside the gene matches. The CDR3 DNA reads TGCGCCAGCAGCCAAGCTGGACAGGTTAATTCACCCCTCCACTTT. Amino acids: CASSQAGQVNSPLHF.

The DNA of the CDR3 is TGTGCCAGTAGTATGGAGGGGGCGGGCGAGCAGTACTTC. Translation: CASSMEGAGEQYF. This sequence joins TRBV19 and TRBJ2-7; D may be TRBD1 (7 bases). Trimming left V 3 bases short and J 6 bases short, with 12 bases between. The germline CDR1 and CDR2 sequences are LNHDA and SQIVND (reference sequence). This CDR3 is built from 13 residues.

The genes are TRBV20-1 and TRBJ2-1, with D perhaps TRBD2 (6 bases). This CDR3 region has 16 residues. The V and J ends lost 3 bases and 6 bases respectively, with 21 bases between them. In germline, CDR1 is DFQATT, CDR2 SNEGSKA (reference sequence). The CDR3 here is CSARDPRGTGRNEQFF. Here the CDR3 DNA reads TGCAGTGCTAGGGATCCACGGGGGACTGGGCGCAATGAGCAGTTCTTC.

A few counts support this clonotype. The chain combines TRBV20-1 with TRBJ2-7; D is perhaps TRBD2 (6 bases). Germline V gene sequence: CDR1 DFQATT, CDR2 SNEGSKA (reference sequence). The ends were cut back, 6 bases at V and 7 bases at J, with 13 bases in the middle. The CDR3 covers 11 residues. This chain's CDR3 is CSAPGSWEQYF. CDR3 bases: TGCAGTGCGCCCGGGAGTTGGGAGCAGTACTTC.

The chain has TRBV14 and TRBJ2-7; the match to TRBD1 covers 9 bases. Germline V gene data show CDR1 as SGHDN and CDR2 as FVKESK. J was trimmed by 5 bases and V by 4 bases; bases with no gene match: 6. The CDR3 has 14 amino acids. CDR3 loop: CASSLRTGAHEQYF. The CDR3 bases are TGTGCCAGCAGCCTTCGGACAGGGGCCCACGAGCAGTACTTC.

The gene calls are TRBV6-1 and TRBJ2-1; 15 positions agree with TRBD2. Germline-derived CDR1 and CDR2 are MNHNS and SASEGT. The CDR3 spans 16 residues. V was pared by 6 bases and J by 7 bases, with 7 bases of the junction left unmatched. The CDR3 DNA reads TGTGCCAGCAGACCTTCAGGGACTAGCGGGAGGAATGAGCAGTTCTTC. It yields the protein CASRPSGTSGRNEQFF.